Given below is one T cell receptor (beta chain) in context. What it binds is unknown. The data originate from a study of shared clonotypes between healthy human individuals. V lost 5 bases, J lost 3 bases, and 7 bases lay in between. Per the germline V gene, CDR1 is MDHEN and CDR2 is SYDVKM. The CDR3 covers 12 residues. CD8 cells regarded as naive lacked CD45RO, were positively chosen for CCR7, and omitted terminally differentiated effector memory CD45RA+ cells. Free of recent acute infections or vaccinations, the donors were healthy HIV-negative adults. General study points: The small donor group covered limited genetic and exposure diversity.

The authors ran the assay at deep level. Every subset's genomic DNA went evenly onto several immunoSEQ plates. Sequencing was performed with immunoSEQ multiplex PCR; in TCRdb, only in-frame clones are kept and a portion is missing. There are a few million clones in the sample; about 93% occur only once, and approximately 1.7% lies in the top ten. The sequence was obtained from a man aged 18 to 35 in good health. Some clones in this sample may be carry-over from other donors' samples. The chain uses TRBV28 and TRBJ1-2; D gene ambiguous. The sample comprised naive CD8+ T cells from PBMCs. Written as DNA, the CDR3 is TGTGCCAGCAGTCCCCGGGACTATGGCTACACCTTC. Amino acids: CASSPRDYGYTF.